The 4 T cell receptor beta chains below all came from one sample that was sequenced in a study of T cells in Graves' hyperthyroidism and ophthalmopathy. Amplification of TCR beta CDR3 regions was performed using RNA transcripts as template. The HTBI set primed first-round TCR CDR3 RT-PCR. In TCRdb, the multiplex PCR reads were re-called with MiXCR into one record per CDR3 protein. The repertoire holds hundreds of thousands of distinct CDR3 sequences, with roughly 15% as singletons. Sequenced material: blood. Source of these receptors: a woman aged 18-35 years with Graves' ophthalmopathy.

The chain joins TRBV3-1 to TRBJ1-1; 7 positions match TRBD1. Trimming at V came to 5 bases and at J to 1 base, leaving 7 bases not matched to a gene. This CDR3 has 15 residues. Germline V gives CDR1 LGHDT, CDR2 YNNKEL (reference sequence). CDR3 bases: TGTGCCAGCAGCGGGATGGCAGGGGGGAACACTGAAGCTTTCTTT. It yields the protein CASSGMAGGNTEAFF.

This clonotype was recorded many times. This rearrangement joins TRBV5-1 to TRBJ2-7; 7 positions agree with TRBD1. This CDR3 has 14 residues. V shed 2 bases and J 4 bases; nucleotides not matched to a gene: 6. Germline V gene lookup returns CDR1 SGHRS and CDR2 YFSETQ. The CDR3 DNA is TGCGCCAGCAGCTTCCGGGACAGACCTTACGAGCAGTACTTC. Translation gives CASSFRDRPYEQYF.

The sample holds one count of this clonotype. The chain links TRBV3-1 to TRBJ2-7, with D uncertain. CDR3 size: 15 residues. Trimming removed 0 bases from V and 2 bases from J, with 11 bases in between. CDR1 is LGHDT and CDR2 is YNNKEL in the germline V gene (reference sequence). The CDR3 spells CASSQEMTATYEQYF. CDR3 in DNA: TGTGCCAGCAGCCAAGAAATGACGGCCACCTACGAGCAGTACTTC.

This clonotype was seen repeatedly, ten times or more. This chain links TRBV19 with TRBJ2-7; 9 bases line up with TRBD1. The CDR3 runs to 14 residues. Trimming cost V 6 bases and J 3 bases; bases outside gene matches: 6. CDR1 is LNHDA, CDR2 SQIVND, per germline (reference sequence). The DNA of the CDR3 is TGTGCCAGTAGCGCCGGGACAGGGTACTACGAGCAGTACTTC. Translating gives CASSAGTGYYEQYF. The full variable domain, rest sourced from reference TRBV19 and TRBJ2-7, is DGGITQSPKYLFRKEGQNVTLSCEQNLNHDAMYWYRQDPGQGLRLIYYSQIVNDFQKGDIAEGYSVSREKKESFPLTVTSAQKNPTAFYLCASSAGTGYYEQYFGPGTRLTVT.